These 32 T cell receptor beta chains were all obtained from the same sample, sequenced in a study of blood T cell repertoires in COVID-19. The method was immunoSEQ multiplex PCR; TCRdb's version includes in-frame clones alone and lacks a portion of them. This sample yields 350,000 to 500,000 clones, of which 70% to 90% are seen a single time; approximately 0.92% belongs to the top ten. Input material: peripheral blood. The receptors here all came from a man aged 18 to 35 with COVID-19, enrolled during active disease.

The CDR3 nucleotides read TGTGCCAGCAGCCAATCCAGCAGACTCGGATACAATGAGCAGTTCTTC. This codes for CASSQSSRLGYNEQFF. The V gene is TRBV16, the J gene TRBJ2-1; D is ambiguous. V was cut by 0 bases and J by 4 bases, with 13 bases left in between. CDR3 length equals 16 residues. CDR1 is KGHSY, CDR2 FQNENV, per germline. Combining the CDR3 with reference TRBV16 and TRBJ2-1 gives the whole variable domain GEEVAQTPKHLVRGEGQKAKLYCAPIKGHSYVFWYQQVLKNEFKFLISFQNENVFDETGMPKERFSAKCLPNSPCSLEIQATKLEDSAVYFCASSQSSRLGYNEQFFGPGTRLTVL.

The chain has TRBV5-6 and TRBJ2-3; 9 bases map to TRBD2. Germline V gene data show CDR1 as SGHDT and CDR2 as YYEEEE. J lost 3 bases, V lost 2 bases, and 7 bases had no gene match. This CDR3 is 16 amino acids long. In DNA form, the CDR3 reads TGTGCCAGCAGCTTAAGGCCGGGACTAGCAACAGATACGCAGTATTTT. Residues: CASSLRPGLATDTQYF. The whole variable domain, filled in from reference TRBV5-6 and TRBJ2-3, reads DAGVTQSPTHLIKTRGQQVTLRCSPKSGHDTVSWYQQALGQGPQFIFQYYEEEERQRGNFPDRFSGHQFPNYSSELNVNALLLGDSALYLCASSLRPGLATDTQYFGPGTRLTVL.

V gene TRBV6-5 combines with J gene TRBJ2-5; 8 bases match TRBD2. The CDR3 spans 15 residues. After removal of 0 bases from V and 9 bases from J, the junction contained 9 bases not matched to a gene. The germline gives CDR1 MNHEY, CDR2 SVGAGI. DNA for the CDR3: TGTGCCAGCAGTTACTCGGCAACGGAAGCGGGGGCCCAGTACTTC. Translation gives CASSYSATEAGAQYF.

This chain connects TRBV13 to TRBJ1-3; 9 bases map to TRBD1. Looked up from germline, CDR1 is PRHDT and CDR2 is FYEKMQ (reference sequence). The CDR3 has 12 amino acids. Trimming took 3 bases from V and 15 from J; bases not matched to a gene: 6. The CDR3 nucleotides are TGTGCCAGCAGCTTCGGTCTGGGACAGGGATATTTT. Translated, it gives CASSFGLGQGYF.

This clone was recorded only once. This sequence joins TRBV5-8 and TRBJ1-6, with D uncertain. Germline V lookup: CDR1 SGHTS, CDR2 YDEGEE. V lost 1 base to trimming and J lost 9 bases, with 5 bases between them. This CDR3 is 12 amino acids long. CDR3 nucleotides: TGTGCCAGCAGCTTGCTACTTTCACCCCTCCACTTT. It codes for CASSLLLSPLHF. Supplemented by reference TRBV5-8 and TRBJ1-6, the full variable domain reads EAGVTQSPTHLIKTRGQQATLRCSPISGHTSVYWYQQALGLGLQFLLWYDEGEERNRGNFPPRFSGRQFPNYSSELNVNALELEDSALYLCASSLLLSPLHFGNGTRLTVT.

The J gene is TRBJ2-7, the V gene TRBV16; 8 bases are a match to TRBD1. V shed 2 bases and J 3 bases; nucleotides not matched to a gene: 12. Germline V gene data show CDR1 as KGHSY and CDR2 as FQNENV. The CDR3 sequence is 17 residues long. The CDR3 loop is CASSQTLGQGAGYEQYF. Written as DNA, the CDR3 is TGTGCCAGCAGCCAAACACTAGGACAGGGAGCAGGCTACGAGCAGTACTTC.

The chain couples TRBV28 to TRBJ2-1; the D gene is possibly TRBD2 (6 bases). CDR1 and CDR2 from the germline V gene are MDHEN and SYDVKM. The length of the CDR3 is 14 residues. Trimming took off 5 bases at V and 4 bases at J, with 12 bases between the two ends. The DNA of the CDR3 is TGTGCCAGCAGTCGCCATGGGACTTACAATGAGCAGTTCTTC. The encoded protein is CASSRHGTYNEQFF.

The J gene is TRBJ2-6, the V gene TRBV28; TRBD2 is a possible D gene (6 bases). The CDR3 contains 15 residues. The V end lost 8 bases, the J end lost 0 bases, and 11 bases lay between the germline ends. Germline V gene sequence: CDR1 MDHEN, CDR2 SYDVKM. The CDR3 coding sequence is TGTGCCAGCCCGGGACTTCTCTCTGGGGCCAACGTCCTGACTTTC. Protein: CASPGLLSGANVLTF.

CDR3 protein: CASSSLGGYHEQFF. The CDR3, as DNA: TGTGCCAGCAGCTCGCTAGGAGGGTATCATGAGCAGTTCTTC. V and J are TRBV5-5 and TRBJ2-1; perhaps TRBD2 as D (6 bases). V lost 3 bases to trimming and J lost 8 bases, with 15 bases between them. Per germline, CDR1 SGHKS and CDR2 YYEKEE (reference sequence). The CDR3 runs 14 residues.

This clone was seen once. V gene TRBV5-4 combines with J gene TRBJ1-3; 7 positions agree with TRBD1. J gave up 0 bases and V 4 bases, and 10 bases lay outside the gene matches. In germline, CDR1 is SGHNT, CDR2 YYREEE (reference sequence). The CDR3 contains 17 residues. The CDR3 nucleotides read TGTGCCAGCAGCCGAATAGGACAGGAACGCTCTGGAAACACCATATATTTT. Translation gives CASSRIGQERSGNTIYF.

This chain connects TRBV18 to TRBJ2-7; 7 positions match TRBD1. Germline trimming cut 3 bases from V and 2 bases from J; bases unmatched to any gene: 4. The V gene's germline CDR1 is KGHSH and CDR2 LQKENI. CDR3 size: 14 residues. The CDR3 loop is CASSPRGQTYEQYF. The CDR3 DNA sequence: TGTGCCAGCTCACCGAGGGGACAGACCTACGAGCAGTACTTC.

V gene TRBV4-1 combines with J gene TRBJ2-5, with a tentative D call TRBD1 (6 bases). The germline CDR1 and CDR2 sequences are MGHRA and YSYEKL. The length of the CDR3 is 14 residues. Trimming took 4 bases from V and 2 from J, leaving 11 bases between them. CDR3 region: CASSPARGQETQYF. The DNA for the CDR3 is TGCGCCAGCAGCCCCGCCAGGGGACAAGAGACCCAGTACTTC.

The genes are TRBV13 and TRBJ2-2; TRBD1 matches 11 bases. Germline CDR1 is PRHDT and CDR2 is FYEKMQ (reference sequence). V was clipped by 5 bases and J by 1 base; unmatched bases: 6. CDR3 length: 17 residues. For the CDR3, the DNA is TGTGCCAGCAGCGACGGACAGGGGGCACTGAACACCGGGGAGCTGTTTTTT. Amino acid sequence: CASSDGQGALNTGELFF. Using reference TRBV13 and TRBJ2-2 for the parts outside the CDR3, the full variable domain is AAGVIQSPRHLIKEKRETATLKCYPIPRHDTVYWYQQGPGQDPQFLISFYEKMQSDKGSIPDRFSAQQFSDYHSELNMSSLELGDSALYFCASSDGQGALNTGELFFGEGSRLTVL.

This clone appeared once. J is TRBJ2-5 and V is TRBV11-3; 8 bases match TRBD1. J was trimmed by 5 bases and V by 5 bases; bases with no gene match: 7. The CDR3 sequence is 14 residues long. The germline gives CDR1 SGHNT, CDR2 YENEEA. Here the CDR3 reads CASSPTGEWETQYF. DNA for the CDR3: TGTGCCAGCAGCCCGACAGGGGAGTGGGAGACCCAGTACTTC.

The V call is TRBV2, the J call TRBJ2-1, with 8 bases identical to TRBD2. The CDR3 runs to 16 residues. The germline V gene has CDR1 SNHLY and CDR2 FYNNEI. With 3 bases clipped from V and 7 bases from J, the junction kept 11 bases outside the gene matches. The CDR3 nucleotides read TGTGCCAGCAGTGACCCGCCGGGAGGGCATATTAATGAGCAGTTCTTC. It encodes CASSDPPGGHINEQFF.

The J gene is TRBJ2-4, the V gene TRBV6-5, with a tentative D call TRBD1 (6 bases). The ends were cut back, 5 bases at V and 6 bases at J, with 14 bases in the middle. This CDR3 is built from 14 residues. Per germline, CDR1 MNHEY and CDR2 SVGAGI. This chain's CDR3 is CASSPDRTTNIQYF. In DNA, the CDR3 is TGTGCCAGCAGTCCCGACAGGACCACAAACATTCAGTACTTC.

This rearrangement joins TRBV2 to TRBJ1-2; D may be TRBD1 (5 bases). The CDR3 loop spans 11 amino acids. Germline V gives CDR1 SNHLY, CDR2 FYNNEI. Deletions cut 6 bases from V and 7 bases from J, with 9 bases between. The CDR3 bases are TGTGCCAGCAGAGGCGGGACTGGCTACACCTTC. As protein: CASRGGTGYTF.

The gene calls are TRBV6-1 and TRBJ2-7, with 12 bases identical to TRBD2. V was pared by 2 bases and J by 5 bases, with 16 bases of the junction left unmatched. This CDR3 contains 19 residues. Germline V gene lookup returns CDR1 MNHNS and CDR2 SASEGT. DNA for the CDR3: TGTGCCAGCAGTGAATCCGCGGTTGGACTAGCGGGATTTACCCACGAGCAGTACTTC. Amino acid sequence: CASSESAVGLAGFTHEQYF.

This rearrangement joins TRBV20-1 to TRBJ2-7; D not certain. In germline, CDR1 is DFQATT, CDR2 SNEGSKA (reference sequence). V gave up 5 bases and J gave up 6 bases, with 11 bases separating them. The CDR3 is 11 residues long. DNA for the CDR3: TGCAGTGCTTTTCAGGTTCGCGAGCAGTACTTC. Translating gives CSAFQVREQYF.

The DNA for the CDR3 is TGTGCCTGGAGGATAGCGGGAGGGACCGATACGCAGTATTTT. The encoded protein is CAWRIAGGTDTQYF. The chain recombines TRBV30 with TRBJ2-3; TRBD2 agrees at 11 bases. J was trimmed by 6 bases and V by 3 bases; bases with no gene match: 5. Germline CDR1 is GTSNPN and CDR2 is SVGIG (reference sequence). This CDR3 region has 14 residues.

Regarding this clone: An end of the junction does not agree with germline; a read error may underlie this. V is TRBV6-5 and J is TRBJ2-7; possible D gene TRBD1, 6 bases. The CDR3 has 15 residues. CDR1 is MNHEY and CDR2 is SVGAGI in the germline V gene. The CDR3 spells CASSYSGQGIYKQYF. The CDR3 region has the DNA TGTGCCAGCAGTTACTCAGGCCAGGGGATCTACAAGCAGTACTTC.

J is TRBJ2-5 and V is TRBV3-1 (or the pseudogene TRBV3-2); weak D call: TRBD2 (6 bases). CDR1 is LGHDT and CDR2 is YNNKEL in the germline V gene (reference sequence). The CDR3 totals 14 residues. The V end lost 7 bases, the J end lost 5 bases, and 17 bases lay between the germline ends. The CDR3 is CASKGARGGETQYF. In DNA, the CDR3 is TGTGCCAGCAAGGGAGCCCGAGGAGGGGAGACCCAGTACTTC.

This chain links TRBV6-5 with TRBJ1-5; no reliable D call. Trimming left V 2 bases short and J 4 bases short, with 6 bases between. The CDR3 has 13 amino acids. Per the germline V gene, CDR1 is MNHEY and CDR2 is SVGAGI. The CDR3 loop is CASSYNRNQPQHF. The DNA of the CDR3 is TGTGCCAGCAGTTACAACAGAAATCAGCCCCAGCATTTT.

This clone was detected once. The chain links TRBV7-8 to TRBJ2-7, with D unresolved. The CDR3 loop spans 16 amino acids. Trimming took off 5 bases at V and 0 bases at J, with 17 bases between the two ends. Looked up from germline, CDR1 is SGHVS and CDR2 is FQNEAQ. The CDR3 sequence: CASSRNIGGISYEQYF. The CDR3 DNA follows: TGTGCCAGCAGCCGAAATATCGGCGGAATCTCCTACGAGCAGTACTTC.

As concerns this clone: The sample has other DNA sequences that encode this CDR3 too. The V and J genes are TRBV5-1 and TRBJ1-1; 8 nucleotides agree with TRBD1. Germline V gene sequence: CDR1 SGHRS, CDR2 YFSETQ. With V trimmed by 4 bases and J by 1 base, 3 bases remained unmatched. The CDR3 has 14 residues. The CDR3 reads CASSLGTGNTEAFF. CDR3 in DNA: TGCGCCAGCAGCCTAGGGACAGGGAACACTGAAGCTTTCTTT. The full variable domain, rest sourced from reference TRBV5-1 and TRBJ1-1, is KAGVTQTPRYLIKTRGQQVTLSCSPISGHRSVSWYQQTPGQGLQFLFEYFSETQRNKGNFPGRFSGRQFSNSRSEMNVSTLELGDSALYLCASSLGTGNTEAFFGQGTRLTVV.

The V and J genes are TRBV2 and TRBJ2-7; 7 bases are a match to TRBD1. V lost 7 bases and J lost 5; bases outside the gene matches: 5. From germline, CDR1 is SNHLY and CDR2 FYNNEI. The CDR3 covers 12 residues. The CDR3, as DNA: TGTGCCAGCAATACAGGGGTAGACGAGCAGTACTTC. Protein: CASNTGVDEQYF. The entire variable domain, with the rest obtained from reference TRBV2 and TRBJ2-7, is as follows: EPEVTQTPSHQVTQMGQEVILRCVPISNHLYFYWYRQILGQKVEFLVSFYNNEISEKSEIFDDQFSVERPDGSNFTLKIRSTKLEDSAMYFCASNTGVDEQYFGPGTRLTVT.

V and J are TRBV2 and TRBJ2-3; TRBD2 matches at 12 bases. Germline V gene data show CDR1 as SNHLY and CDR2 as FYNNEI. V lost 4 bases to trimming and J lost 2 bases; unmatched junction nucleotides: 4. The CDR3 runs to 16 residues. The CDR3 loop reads CASSAWTSGNTDTQYF. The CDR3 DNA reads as TGTGCCAGCAGTGCCTGGACTAGCGGGAACACAGATACGCAGTATTTT.

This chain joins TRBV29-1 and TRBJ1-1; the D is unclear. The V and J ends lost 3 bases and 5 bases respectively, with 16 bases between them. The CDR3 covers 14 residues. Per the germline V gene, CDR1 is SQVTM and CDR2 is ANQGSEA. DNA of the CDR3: TGCAGCGTTGAGGCAATTGCGGGAAGAACTGAAGCTTTCTTT. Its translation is CSVEAIAGRTEAFF.

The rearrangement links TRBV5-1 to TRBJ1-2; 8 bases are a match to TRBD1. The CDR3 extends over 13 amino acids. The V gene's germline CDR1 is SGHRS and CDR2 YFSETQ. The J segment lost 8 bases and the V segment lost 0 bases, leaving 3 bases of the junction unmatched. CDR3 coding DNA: TGCGCCAGCAGCTTGGACTCAGGGGGCGGCTACACCTTC. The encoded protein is CASSLDSGGGYTF.

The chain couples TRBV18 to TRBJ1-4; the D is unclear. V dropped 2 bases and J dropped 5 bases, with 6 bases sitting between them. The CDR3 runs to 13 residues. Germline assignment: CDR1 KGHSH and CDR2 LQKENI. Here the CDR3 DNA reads TGTGCCAGCTCACCAGGGCCAAATGAAAAACTGTTTTTT. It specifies CASSPGPNEKLFF.

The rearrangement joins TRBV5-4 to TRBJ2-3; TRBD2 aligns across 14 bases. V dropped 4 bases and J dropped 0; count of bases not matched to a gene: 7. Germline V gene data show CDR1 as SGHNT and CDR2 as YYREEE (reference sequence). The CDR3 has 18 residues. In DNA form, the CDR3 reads TGTGCCAGCAGCCAGGGGACTAGCGGGAGCGTTAGCACAGATACGCAGTATTTT. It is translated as CASSQGTSGSVSTDTQYF.

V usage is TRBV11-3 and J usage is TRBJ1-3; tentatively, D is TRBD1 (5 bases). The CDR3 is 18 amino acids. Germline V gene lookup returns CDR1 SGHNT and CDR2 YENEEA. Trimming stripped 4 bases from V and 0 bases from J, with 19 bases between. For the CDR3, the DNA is TGTGCCAGCAGCTCGAGCCCAATACAGGAACGCTCTGGAAACACCATATATTTT. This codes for CASSSSPIQERSGNTIYF.